Presented here are 2 T cell receptor beta chains from one specimen sequenced in a study of blood T cells in healthy people across ages. Sample-barcoded 5' priming and a J-beta primer mix drove a second PCR of 7 to 11 cycles. Each CDR3 protein is one row after TCRdb ran MiXCR on the 5' RACE reads. The sample comprises some 670,000 distinct CDR3 sequences, about 51% of which are singletons, and approximately 13% rests with the top ten. The sample taken for sequencing was blood. The receptors derive from a woman of 80 years or more in good health.

This clonotype was detected only a few times. The chain employs TRBV5-1 and TRBJ2-3, with no clear D. V lost 4 bases and J 4 bases, leaving 13 bases between the germline ends. This CDR3 comprises 14 residues. Germline CDR1 is SGHRS and CDR2 is YFSETQ. CDR3 nucleotide sequence: TGCGCCAGCAGCGTGGGTACCTCCGCAGATACGCAGTATTTT. As protein: CASSVGTSADTQYF.

The V and J genes are TRBV5-1 and TRBJ1-5; possible D gene TRBD1, 5 bases. The length of the CDR3 is 14 residues. Trimming pared 7 bases from V and 5 bases from J, leaving 16 bases between. Germline loops: CDR1 SGHRS, CDR2 YFSETQ. CDR3 coding DNA: TGCGCCAGCGGCTGGGACTCCGGGGATCAGCCCCAGCATTTT. This gives the protein CASGWDSGDQPQHF.